This TCR beta chain was retrieved from a study of shared T cell receptors in the human thymus. This CDR3 is 17 amino acids long. After removal of 0 bases from V and 2 bases from J, the junction contained 8 bases not matched to a gene. Germline CDR1 is LGHNT and CDR2 is FRNRAP. Libraries were prepared by immunoSEQ multiplex PCR; TCRdb keeps only in-frame clonotypes and omits some of them. Counted here are about 610,000 clones, around nine tenths occurring once; the ten biggest clones make up 0.0095% to 0.013%. This sample also belongs to another study, concerning human thymus T cells. That paper notes: Corrective surgery for congenital heart defects was being performed on the healthy Finnish infants who were the donors.

The sequence was obtained from a boy in the first two years of life with a congenital heart defect. J is TRBJ2-5 and V is TRBV12-5, with 8 bases fitting TRBD2. Sequencing was performed on thymocytes. CDR3 in amino acids: CASGLVQTSGTQETQYF. Written as DNA, the CDR3 is TGTGCTAGTGGTTTGGTACAAACTAGCGGAACTCAAGAGACCCAGTACTTC. The full variable domain, with the rest looked up from reference TRBV12-5 and TRBJ2-5, is DARVTQTPRHKVTEMGQEVTMRCQPILGHNTVFWYRQTMMQGLELLAYFRNRAPLDDSGMPKDRFSAEMPDATLATLKIQPSEPRDSAVYFCASGLVQTSGTQETQYFGPGTRLLVL.